The T cell receptor (beta chain) described here comes from a study of somatic mutations in cytotoxic T cells in rheumatoid arthritis. Study background: Several of the V beta antibody-stained T-cell populations were flow-sorted at nearly 100% purity; V beta1+ cells were among them and were sequenced for TCRB.

In the original workflow: Rarely did patient CD8+ clones above 1% match published virus-specific TCRB sequences. This table comes from immunoSEQ multiplex PCR, and its TCRdb copy is limited to in-frame clones, with some not included. V, J and clone size derive from that table, while D and trimming were established from the DNA sequence. The sample carries around 20,000 clones, 75% to 85% recorded once. Study-wide results and limits: In the expanded CD8+ clones, the antigen targets remained unknown. Over 20% of CD8+ cells belonged to the largest CD8+ clone in about an eighth of the roughly 65 patients.

V lost 0 bases to trimming and J lost 1 base; unmatched junction nucleotides: 2. Per the germline V gene, CDR1 is LGHNA and CDR2 is YNFKEQ. CDR3 size: 16 residues. In regard to this clone: Its specificity is unknown.

What was sequenced was CD8+ T cells sorted from blood. This chain joins TRBV4-2 and TRBJ2-7, with 11 bases matching TRBD2. The receptor was derived from an adult with rheumatoid arthritis. The CDR3 DNA sequence: TGTGCCAGCAGCCAAGAGTGGACTAGCGGGTCCTACGAGCAGTACTTC. Translated, it gives CASSQEWTSGSYEQYF.